The 10 T cell receptor beta chains presented below share a single source sample, sequenced in a study of molecular identifiers for immune sequencing clone quantification. TCRdb ran MiXCR on the PCR reads and lists one entry per CDR3 protein. This sample has about 36,000 distinct CDR3 sequences; roughly 19% occur once, and the top ten carry 0.9% to 1.2%. The sequencing sample was made of naive CD8+ T cells from blood, with Jurkat cell RNA spiked in. The subset was: FACS-sorted CD8+CD4-CCR7+CD45RA+ naive T cells. These TCRs come from a human donor in good health. Some libraries in this study had Jurkat cell RNA spiked in.

This clonotype was seen repeatedly, ten times or more. At one end the junction does not follow the germline gene, possibly because of a read error. The chain is built from TRBV7-7 and TRBJ2-5, with 8 bases aligning to TRBD1. The V gene's germline CDR1 is SSHAT and CDR2 FNYEAQ (reference sequence). This CDR3 spans 15 amino acids. CDR3 sequence reads: CASSLNQGATETQYF. CDR3 in DNA: TGTGCTAGCAGCTTAAATCAGGGGGCTACGGAGACCCAGTACTTC.

This clonotype appeared many times. V and J are TRBV5-6 and TRBJ2-7; D gene unclear. CDR1 SGHDT and CDR2 YYEEEE come from the germline V gene. The ends were cut back, 5 bases at V and 2 bases at J, with 14 bases in the middle. CDR3 size: 14 residues. CDR3 region: CASSRDGVTYEQYF. CDR3 bases: TGTGCCAGCAGTAGAGACGGAGTTACCTACGAGCAGTACTTC.

About this clonotype: A read error is possible here, since a much larger clone lies one base away. The rearrangement joins TRBV20-1 to TRBJ2-7; TRBD1 agrees at 8 bases. Per the germline V gene, CDR1 is DFQATT and CDR2 is SNEGSKA (reference sequence). This CDR3 comprises 14 residues. CDR3 protein: CSATDRGIVYGQYF. The DNA of the CDR3 is TGCAGTGCTACAGACAGGGGTATAGTCTACGGGCAGTACTTC.

At least ten counts were recorded for this clonotype. The chain recombines TRBV28 with TRBJ1-3; unclear D gene. Germline CDR1 MDHEN, CDR2 SYDVKM. Deletions cut 8 bases from V and 16 bases from J, with 30 bases between. This CDR3 contains 15 residues. CDR3 region: CASGDAGNSGNTLYF. The DNA for the CDR3 is TGTGCCAGCGGTGATGCGGGGAATTCTGGAAATACGCTCTATTTT.

This clonotype was seen many times. The chain carries TRBV12-3 or TRBV12-4 and TRBJ2-5, with 11 bases that match TRBD2. After removal of 5 bases from V and 2 bases from J, the junction contained 7 bases not matched to a gene. This CDR3 contains 16 residues. The CDR3 nucleotides are TGTGCCAGCAGTACCTCTAGCGGGGGGCTTCAAGAGACCCAGTACTTC. This sequence encodes CASSTSSGGLQETQYF.

The rearrangement uses TRBV14 and TRBJ2-2, with 7 bases matching TRBD1. The CDR3 totals 18 residues. CDR1 and CDR2 (germline): SGHDN, FVKESK. The J segment lost 6 bases and the V segment lost 0 bases, leaving 13 bases of the junction unmatched. The CDR3 reads CASSQERRGRDWAGELFF. In DNA form, the CDR3 reads TGTGCCAGCAGCCAAGAGCGTAGGGGGCGCGACTGGGCCGGGGAGCTGTTTTTT. Based on the CDR3 plus reference TRBV14 and TRBJ2-2, the full variable domain is EAGVTQFPSHSVIEKGQTVTLRCDPISGHDNLYWYRRVMGKEIKFLLHFVKESKQDESGMPNNRFLAERTGGTYSTLKVQPAELEDSGVYFCASSQERRGRDWAGELFFGEGSRLTVL.

In its sample, this clonotype was seen a few times. V gene TRBV5-4 combines with J gene TRBJ2-7; tentative D call: TRBD2 (5 bases). V lost 2 bases, J lost 3 bases, and 9 bases lay in between. There are 13 residues in the CDR3. Germline values: CDR1 SGHNT, CDR2 YYREEE (reference sequence). CDR3 bases: TGTGCCAGCAGCTTCGGAGGATTCTACGAGCAGTACTTC. Residues: CASSFGGFYEQYF.

The V gene is TRBV7-8, the J gene TRBJ2-1; 9 bases are a match to TRBD2. V was clipped by 1 base and J by 7 bases; unmatched bases: 8. From germline, CDR1 is SGHVS and CDR2 FQNEAQ. CDR3 length: 16 amino acids. CDR3 DNA sequence: TGTGCCAGCAGCTTAGGCCGTTCTAGCGGGGAAAATGAGCAGTTCTTC. Translation: CASSLGRSSGENEQFF.

The sample holds many counts of this clonotype. Here the CDR3 reads CSARDQTGLGETQYF. In DNA form, the CDR3 reads TGCAGTGCTAGAGATCAGACGGGGTTAGGAGAGACCCAGTACTTC. This chain joins TRBV20-1 and TRBJ2-5; possible D gene TRBD2, 5 bases. Trimming took off 0 bases at V and 4 bases at J, with 15 bases between the two ends. Germline V gives CDR1 DFQATT, CDR2 SNEGSKA (reference sequence). This CDR3 is built from 15 residues.

This clonotype was recorded many times. The chain couples TRBV7-2 to TRBJ2-7, with D possibly called TRBD1 or TRBD2 (6 bases each). The V and J ends lost 5 bases and 4 bases respectively, with 15 bases between them. The CDR3 length is 14 residues. CDR1 and CDR2 from the germline V gene are SGHTA and FQGNSA. The CDR3 region is CASSEPGATYEQYF. Here the CDR3 DNA reads TGTGCCAGCAGCGAACCGGGGGCTACTTACGAGCAGTACTTC.